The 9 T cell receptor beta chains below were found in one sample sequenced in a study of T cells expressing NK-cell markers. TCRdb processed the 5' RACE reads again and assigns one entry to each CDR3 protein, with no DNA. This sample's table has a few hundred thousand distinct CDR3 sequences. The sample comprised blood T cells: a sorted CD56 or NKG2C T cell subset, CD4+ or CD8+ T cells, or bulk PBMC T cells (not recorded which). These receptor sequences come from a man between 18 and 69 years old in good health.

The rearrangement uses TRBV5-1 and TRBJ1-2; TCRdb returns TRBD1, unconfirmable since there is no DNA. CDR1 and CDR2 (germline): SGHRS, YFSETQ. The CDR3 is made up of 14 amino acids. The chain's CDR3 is CASSSPERVNGYTF. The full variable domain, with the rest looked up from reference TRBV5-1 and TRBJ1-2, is KAGVTQTPRYLIKTRGQQVTLSCSPISGHRSVSWYQQTPGQGLQFLFEYFSETQRNKGNFPGRFSGRQFSNSRSEMNVSTLELGDSALYLCASSSPERVNGYTFGSGTRLTVV.

CDR3 protein: CASSSLGISGEQYF. This sequence joins TRBV12-3 or TRBV12-4 and TRBJ2-7. This CDR3 contains 14 residues.

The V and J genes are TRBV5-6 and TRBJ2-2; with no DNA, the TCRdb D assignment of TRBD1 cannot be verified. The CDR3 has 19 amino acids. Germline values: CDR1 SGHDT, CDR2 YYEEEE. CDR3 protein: CASSPIRARGAGGTGELFF.

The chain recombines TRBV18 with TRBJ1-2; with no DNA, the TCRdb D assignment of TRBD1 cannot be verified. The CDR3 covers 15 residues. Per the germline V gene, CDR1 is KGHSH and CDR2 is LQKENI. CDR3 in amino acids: CASSPNRDNNYGYTF. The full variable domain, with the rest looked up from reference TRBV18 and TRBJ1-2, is NAGVMQNPRHLVRRRGQEARLRCSPMKGHSHVYWYRQLPEEGLKFMVYLQKENIIDESGMPKERFSAEFPKEGPSILRIQQVVRGDSAAYFCASSPNRDNNYGYTFGSGTRLTVV.

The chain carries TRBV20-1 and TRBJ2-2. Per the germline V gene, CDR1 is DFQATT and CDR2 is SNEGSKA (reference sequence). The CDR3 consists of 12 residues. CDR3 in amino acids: CSASADTGELFF.

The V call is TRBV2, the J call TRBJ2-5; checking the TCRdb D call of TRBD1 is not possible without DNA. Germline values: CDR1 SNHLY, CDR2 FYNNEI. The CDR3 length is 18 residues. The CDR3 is CASSEEVPGQSTKETQYF.

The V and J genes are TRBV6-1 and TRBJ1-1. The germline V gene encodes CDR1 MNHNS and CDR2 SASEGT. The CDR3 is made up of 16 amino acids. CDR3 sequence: CASRTYYGESVTEAFF.

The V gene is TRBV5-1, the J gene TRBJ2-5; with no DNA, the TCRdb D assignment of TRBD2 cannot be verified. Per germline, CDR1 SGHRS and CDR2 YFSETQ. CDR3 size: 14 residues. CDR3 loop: CASSPGTSQETQYF.

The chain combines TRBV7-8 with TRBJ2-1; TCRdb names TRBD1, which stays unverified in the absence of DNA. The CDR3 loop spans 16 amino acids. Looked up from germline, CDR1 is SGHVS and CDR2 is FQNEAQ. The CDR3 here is CASSLVGQGRDNEQFF.